The present entry profiles one T cell receptor beta chain with its context. This clone appeared a single time. What antigen it recognizes has not been identified. There are no base qualities to consult, and no much larger clone falls within one base. The sample belongs to a study of T cell changes during pregnancy in multiple sclerosis (dated by TCRdb to the late 2010s). In the study overall: The study examined how the T cell repertoire changed over the course of pregnancy in women with multiple sclerosis.

Library construction relied on the immunoSEQ multiplex PCR assay. The clones in this table, taken by TCRdb from immuneACCESS, are in-frame only. Not every clone is retained; where verified, under half of the shortfall comes from an unresolved V gene, and the cause of the rest is unknown. Present in this sample are under 55,000 clones, approximately 90% of which were seen just once. 9.5% to 13% of the sample goes to the ten largest clones. The CDR1 and CDR2 encoded by the germline V gene (reference sequence) are MNHEY and SMNVEV. Trimming leaves V shorter by 6 bases and J shorter by 4 bases, with the junction holding 5 bases beyond the gene matches. The CDR3 goes from the cysteine to the phenylalanine over 14 residues. The read is trimmed to its CDR3 DNA, 42 bases read in frame from base 1.

The chain is assembled from TRBV27 and TRBJ2-2; TRBD1 fits 7 bases in the junction. This sequence originates from a female donor with multiple sclerosis, enrolled in a pregnancy study. Sequenced here: CD8+ T cells from peripheral blood mononuclear cells, sampled after pregnancy. This receptor has the CDR3 CASSSQGITGELFF. The nucleotides read TGTGCCAGCAGCTCACAGGGGATCACCGGGGAGCTGTTTTTT.